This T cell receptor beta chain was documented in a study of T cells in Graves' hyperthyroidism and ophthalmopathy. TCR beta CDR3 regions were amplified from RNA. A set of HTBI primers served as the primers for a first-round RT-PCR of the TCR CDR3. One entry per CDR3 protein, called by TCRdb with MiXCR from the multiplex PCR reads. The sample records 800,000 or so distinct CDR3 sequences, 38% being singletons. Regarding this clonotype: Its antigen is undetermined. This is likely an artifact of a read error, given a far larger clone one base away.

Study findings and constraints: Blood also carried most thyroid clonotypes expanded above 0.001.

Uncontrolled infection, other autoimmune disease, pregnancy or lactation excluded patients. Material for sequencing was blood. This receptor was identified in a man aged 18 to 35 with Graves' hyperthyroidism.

The CDR3 region is CASSFQGGTVAFF. The CDR3 DNA sequence: TGTGCCAGCAGCTTCCAAGGGGGCACTGTAGCTTTCTTT. V and J are TRBV11-2 and TRBJ1-1, with TRBD1 identical over 7 bases. The germline V gene has CDR1 SGHAT and CDR2 FQNNGV. The CDR3 length is 13 residues.